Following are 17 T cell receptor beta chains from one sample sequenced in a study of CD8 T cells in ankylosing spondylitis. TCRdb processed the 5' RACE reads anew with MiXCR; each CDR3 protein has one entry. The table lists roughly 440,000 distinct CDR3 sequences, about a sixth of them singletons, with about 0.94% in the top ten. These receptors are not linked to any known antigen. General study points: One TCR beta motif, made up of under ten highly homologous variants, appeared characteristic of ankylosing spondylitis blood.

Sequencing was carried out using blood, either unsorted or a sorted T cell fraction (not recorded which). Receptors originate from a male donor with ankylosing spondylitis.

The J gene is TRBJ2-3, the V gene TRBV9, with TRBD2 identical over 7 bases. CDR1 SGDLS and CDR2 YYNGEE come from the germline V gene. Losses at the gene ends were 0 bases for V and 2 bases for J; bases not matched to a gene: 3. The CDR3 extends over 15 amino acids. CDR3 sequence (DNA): TGTGCCAGCAGCGTAGAAGCGGGGACCACAGATACGCAGTATTTT. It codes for CASSVEAGTTDTQYF.

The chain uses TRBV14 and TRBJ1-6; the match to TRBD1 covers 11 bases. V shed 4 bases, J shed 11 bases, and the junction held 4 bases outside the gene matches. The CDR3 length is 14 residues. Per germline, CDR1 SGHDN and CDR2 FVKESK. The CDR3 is CASSLGQGATPLHF. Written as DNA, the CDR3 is TGTGCCAGCAGCCTAGGACAGGGGGCGACACCCCTCCACTTT.

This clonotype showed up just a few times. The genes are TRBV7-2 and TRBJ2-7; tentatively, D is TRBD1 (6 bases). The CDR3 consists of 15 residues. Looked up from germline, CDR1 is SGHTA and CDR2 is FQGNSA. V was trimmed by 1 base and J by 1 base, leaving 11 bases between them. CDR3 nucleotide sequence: TGTGCCAGCAGCTTAGGGCAGGGGAAGTCCTACGAGCAGTACTTC. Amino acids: CASSLGQGKSYEQYF.

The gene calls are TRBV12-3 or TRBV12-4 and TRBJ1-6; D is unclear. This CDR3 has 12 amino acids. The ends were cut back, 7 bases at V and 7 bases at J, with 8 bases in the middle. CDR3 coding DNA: TGTGCCAGCACTACGACCAATTCACCCCTCCACTTT. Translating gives CASTTTNSPLHF.

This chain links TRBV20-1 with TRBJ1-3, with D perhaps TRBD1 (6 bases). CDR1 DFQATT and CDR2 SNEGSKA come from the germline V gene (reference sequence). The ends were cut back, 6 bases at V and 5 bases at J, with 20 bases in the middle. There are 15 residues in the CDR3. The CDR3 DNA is TGCAGTGCCACTAGTTTGGGGGGCGGCCGAAACACCATATATTTT. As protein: CSATSLGGGRNTIYF.

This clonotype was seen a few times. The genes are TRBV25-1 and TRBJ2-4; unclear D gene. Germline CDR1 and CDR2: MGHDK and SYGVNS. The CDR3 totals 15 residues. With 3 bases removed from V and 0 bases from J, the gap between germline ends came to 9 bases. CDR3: CASSEGSLAKNIQYF. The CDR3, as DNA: TGTGCCAGCAGTGAGGGCAGTCTAGCCAAAAACATTCAGTACTTC.

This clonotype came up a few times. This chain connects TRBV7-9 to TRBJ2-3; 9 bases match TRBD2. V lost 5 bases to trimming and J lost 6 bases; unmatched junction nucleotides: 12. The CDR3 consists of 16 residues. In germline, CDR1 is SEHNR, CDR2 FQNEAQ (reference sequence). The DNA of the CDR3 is TGTGCCAGCAGCGCCGATCTAGCGGGGTTGGGGGATACGCAGTATTTT. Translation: CASSADLAGLGDTQYF.

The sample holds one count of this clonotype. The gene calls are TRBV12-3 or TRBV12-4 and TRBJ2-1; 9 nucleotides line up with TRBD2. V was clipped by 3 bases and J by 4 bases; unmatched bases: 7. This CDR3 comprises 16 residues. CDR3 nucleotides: TGTGCCAGCAGTTTTGGCGGGGGGGGGATATACAATGAGCAGTTCTTC. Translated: CASSFGGGGIYNEQFF.

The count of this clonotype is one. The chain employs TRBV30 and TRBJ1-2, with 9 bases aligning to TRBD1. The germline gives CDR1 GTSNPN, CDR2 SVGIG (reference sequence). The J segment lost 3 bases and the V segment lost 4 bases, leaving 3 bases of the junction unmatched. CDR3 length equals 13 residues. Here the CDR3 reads CAWTDRGDYGYTF. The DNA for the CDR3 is TGTGCCTGGACCGACAGGGGGGACTATGGCTACACCTTC.

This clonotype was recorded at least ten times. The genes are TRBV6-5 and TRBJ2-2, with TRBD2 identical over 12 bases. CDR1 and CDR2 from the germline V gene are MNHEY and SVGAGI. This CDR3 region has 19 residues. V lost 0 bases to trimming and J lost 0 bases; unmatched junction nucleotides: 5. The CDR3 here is CASSYSLASGRANTGELFF. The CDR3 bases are TGTGCCAGCAGTTACTCGTTGGCTAGCGGGAGGGCGAACACCGGGGAGCTGTTTTTT.

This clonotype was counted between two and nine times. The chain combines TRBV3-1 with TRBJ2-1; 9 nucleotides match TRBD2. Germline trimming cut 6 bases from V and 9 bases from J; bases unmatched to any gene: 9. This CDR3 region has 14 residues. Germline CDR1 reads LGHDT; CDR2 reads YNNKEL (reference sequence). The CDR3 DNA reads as TGTGCCAGCAGGACTAGCGGATCCCTCGGTGAGCAGTTCTTC. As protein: CASRTSGSLGEQFF.

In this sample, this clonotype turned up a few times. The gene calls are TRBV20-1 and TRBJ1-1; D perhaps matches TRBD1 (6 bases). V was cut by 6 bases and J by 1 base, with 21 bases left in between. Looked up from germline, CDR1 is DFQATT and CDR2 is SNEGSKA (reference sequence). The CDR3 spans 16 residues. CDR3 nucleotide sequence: TGCAGTGCATACACGGACAGACATATGGGGAACACTGAAGCTTTCTTT. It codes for CSAYTDRHMGNTEAFF.

CDR3 residues: CASSELDNSYEQYF. Here the CDR3 DNA reads TGTGCCAGCAGTGAGTTGGACAACTCCTACGAGCAGTACTTC. This chain links TRBV25-1 with TRBJ2-7; weak D call: TRBD1 (5 bases). Germline-derived CDR1 and CDR2 are MGHDK and SYGVNS. The length of the CDR3 is 14 residues. The V end was cut by 3 bases, the J end by 0 bases, with 9 bases between.

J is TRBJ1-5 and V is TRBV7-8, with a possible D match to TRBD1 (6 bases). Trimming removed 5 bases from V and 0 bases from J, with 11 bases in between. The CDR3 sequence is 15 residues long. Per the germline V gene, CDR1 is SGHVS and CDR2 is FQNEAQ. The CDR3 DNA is TGTGCCAGCAGCGGGACAAGCTATAGCAATCAGCCCCAGCATTTT. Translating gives CASSGTSYSNQPQHF.

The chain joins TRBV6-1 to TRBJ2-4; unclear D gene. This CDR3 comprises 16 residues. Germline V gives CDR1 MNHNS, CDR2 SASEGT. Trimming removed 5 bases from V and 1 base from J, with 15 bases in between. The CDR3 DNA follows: TGTGCCAGCAGTCCCCGCTCACTGGGGGCCAAAAACATTCAGTACTTC. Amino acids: CASSPRSLGAKNIQYF.

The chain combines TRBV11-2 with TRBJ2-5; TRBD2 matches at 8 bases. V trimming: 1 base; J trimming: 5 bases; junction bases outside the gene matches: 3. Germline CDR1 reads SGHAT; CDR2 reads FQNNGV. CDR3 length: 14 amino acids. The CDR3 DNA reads TGTGCCAGCAGCTTAGTCGGACTAGCTGAGACCCAGTACTTC. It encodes CASSLVGLAETQYF.

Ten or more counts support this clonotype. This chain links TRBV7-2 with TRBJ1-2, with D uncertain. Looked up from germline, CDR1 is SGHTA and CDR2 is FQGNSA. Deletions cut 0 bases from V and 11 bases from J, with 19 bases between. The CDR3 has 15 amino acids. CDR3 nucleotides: TGTGCCAGCAGCTTAGCAGTCGGTCCTTCTGTGGCGTACACCTTC. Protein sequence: CASSLAVGPSVAYTF.